One sample yielded the 28 T cell receptor beta chains listed below, sequenced in a study. TCRdb passed the reads through MiXCR, listing each CDR3 protein once. The table records some 5,200 distinct CDR3 sequences, more than 8% of them present only once. Sequenced sample: CD4+ T cells from synovial fluid. These receptors were collected from a human donor with rheumatoid arthritis.

This clonotype was observed many times. The chain links TRBV10-3 to TRBJ2-6, with D perhaps TRBD1 (5 bases). V lost 0 bases, J lost 2 bases, and 8 bases lay in between. CDR1 and CDR2 from the germline V gene are ENHRY and SYGVKD. This CDR3 comprises 16 residues. The DNA for the CDR3 is TGTGCCATCAGTGAGTCGGACATAGCTGGGGCCAACGTCCTGACTTTC. Translation: CAISESDIAGANVLTF.

This clonotype came up many times. The rearrangement uses TRBV24-1 and TRBJ2-7, with no clear D. V was trimmed by 7 bases and J by 2 bases, leaving 14 bases between them. The CDR3 loop spans 14 amino acids. CDR1 KGHDR and CDR2 SFDVKD come from the germline V gene. CDR3: CATSPGVATYEQYF. The CDR3 nucleotides are TGTGCCACCAGCCCTGGTGTCGCGACCTACGAGCAGTACTTC.

This clonotype has ten or more counts. The chain is built from TRBV7-2 and TRBJ1-4; unclear D gene. Trimming took off 1 base at V and 11 bases at J, with 14 bases between the two ends. The germline V gene has CDR1 SGHTA and CDR2 FQGNSA. This CDR3 spans 14 amino acids. CDR3 DNA: TGTGCCAGCAGCTTAGGATTAGGGCCTGACAAACTGTTTTTT. This sequence encodes CASSLGLGPDKLFF.

By share, this clonotype counts as medium-sized. CDR3 region: CASSDSQSTMQYF. CDR3 DNA sequence: TGCGCCAGCAGTGACAGTCAGTCAACGATGCAGTATTTT. The rearrangement links TRBV10-2 to TRBJ2-3; D unresolved. Germline V gives CDR1 WSHSY, CDR2 SAAADI. This CDR3 is 13 amino acids long. Trimming took off 3 bases at V and 11 bases at J, with 15 bases between the two ends.

This clonotype was detected only a few times. This chain joins TRBV10-2 and TRBJ2-7; 9 bases match TRBD1. Germline V gene lookup returns CDR1 WSHSY and CDR2 SAAADI. The J segment lost 3 bases and the V segment lost 5 bases, leaving 5 bases of the junction unmatched. The CDR3 has 14 residues. This chain's CDR3 is CASSPGTGFYEQYF. CDR3 coding DNA: TGCGCCAGCAGTCCCGGGACAGGGTTCTACGAGCAGTACTTC.

This clonotype was counted ten times or more. This rearrangement joins TRBV10-1 to TRBJ2-1, with 7 bases that match TRBD1. The CDR3 consists of 16 residues. Germline V gives CDR1 WNHNN, CDR2 SYGVQD (reference sequence). With V trimmed by 4 bases and J by 0 bases, 6 bases remained unmatched. The CDR3 nucleotides are TGCGCCAGCAGTGTAAACAGGGGTAGCTCCTACAATGAGCAGTTCTTC. This translates into CASSVNRGSSYNEQFF.

This clonotype was detected a few times. The chain joins TRBV18 to TRBJ2-1; TRBD1 agrees at 10 bases. The CDR3 is 14 residues long. V was clipped by 6 bases and J by 7 bases; unmatched bases: 6. CDR1 is KGHSH and CDR2 is LQKENI in the germline V gene. This CDR3 reads CASSPGQGMNEQFF. In DNA, the CDR3 is TGTGCCAGCTCCCCGGGACAGGGGATGAATGAGCAGTTCTTC.

By share of the sample, this clonotype is medium-sized. This sequence joins TRBV28 and TRBJ2-7; D is unclear. The CDR3 totals 12 residues. Per the germline V gene, CDR1 is MDHEN and CDR2 is SYDVKM. V lost 6 bases and J 2 bases, leaving 8 bases between the germline ends. For the CDR3, the DNA is TGTGCCAGCAGCTACAGAACCTACGAGCAGTACTTC. Encoded protein: CASSYRTYEQYF.

By its share, this clonotype is medium-sized. The CDR3 region has the DNA TGTGCCAGCAGCTTAGCCTTTAACACCGGGGAGCTGTTTTTT. This codes for CASSLAFNTGELFF. The chain links TRBV7-2 to TRBJ2-2; no firm D call. V was trimmed by 0 bases and J by 2 bases, leaving 4 bases between them. The CDR3 is 14 residues long. CDR1 SGHTA and CDR2 FQGNSA come from the germline V gene.

This clonotype rates as medium-sized. The gene calls are TRBV18 and TRBJ2-3, with D possibly being TRBD2 (6 bases). The V end lost 6 bases, the J end lost 5 bases, and 18 bases lay between the germline ends. The germline CDR1 and CDR2 sequences are KGHSH and LQKENI. CDR3 length: 15 amino acids. As DNA, the CDR3 is TGTGCCAGCTCCCGAGGGACGGGAGTGCTAGATACGCAGTATTTT. Translating it yields CASSRGTGVLDTQYF.

The rearrangement links TRBV10-3 to TRBJ2-3, with D maybe TRBD1 (6 bases). Germline loops: CDR1 ENHRY, CDR2 SYGVKD. The V and J ends lost 11 bases and 8 bases respectively, with 23 bases between them. The CDR3 has 14 residues. The CDR3: CAARQEYSIGTQYF. The CDR3 region has the DNA TGTGCCGCCCGACAGGAGTACTCAATTGGTACGCAGTATTTT.

The chain couples TRBV3-1 to TRBJ2-1; 10 bases fit TRBD2. From germline, CDR1 is LGHDT and CDR2 YNNKEL (reference sequence). The CDR3 extends over 15 amino acids. V gave up 0 bases and J gave up 7 bases; unmatched junction bases: 3. The CDR3 sequence is CASSQDLLAGNEQFF. The CDR3, as DNA: TGTGCCAGCAGCCAAGATCTACTAGCGGGAAATGAGCAGTTCTTC.

Sample share makes this clonotype medium-sized (0.01 to 0.1%). The chain uses TRBV29-1 and TRBJ2-7, with D perhaps TRBD2 (5 bases). The germline V and J ends were trimmed by 7 bases and 2 bases, with 15 bases remaining between them. Looked up from germline, CDR1 is SQVTM and CDR2 is ANQGSEA. CDR3 length: 13 residues. For the CDR3, the DNA is TGCAGCGCCCACGGAGCGGAGCCCTACGAGCAGTACTTC. This encodes CSAHGAEPYEQYF.

V is TRBV12-3 or TRBV12-4 and J is TRBJ2-1; a possible D gene is TRBD2 (5 bases). This CDR3 region has 15 residues. Deletions cut 5 bases from V and 0 bases from J, with 11 bases between. CDR3: CASSRGESSYNEQFF. The CDR3 DNA is TGTGCCAGCAGTCGGGGTGAGAGCTCCTACAATGAGCAGTTCTTC.

This chain links TRBV7-2 with TRBJ1-3, with D maybe TRBD1 (5 bases). CDR1 and CDR2 from the germline V gene are SGHTA and FQGNSA. The V and J ends lost 2 bases and 0 bases respectively, with 11 bases between them. The CDR3 is 16 residues long. CDR3 nucleotide sequence: TGTGCCAGCAGCTTATTTGGGGCTGTCTCTGGAAACACCATATATTTT. It encodes CASSLFGAVSGNTIYF.

This clonotype has ten or more counts. V is TRBV18 and J is TRBJ2-7, with 9 bases aligning to TRBD1. The V and J ends lost 3 bases and 3 bases, in that order; junction bases with no gene match: 6. Per germline, CDR1 KGHSH and CDR2 LQKENI. The CDR3 has 15 residues. DNA of the CDR3: TGTGCCAGCTCACCGGGAGAGACAGGGGGCTACGAGCAGTACTTC. It specifies CASSPGETGGYEQYF.

The table lists this clonotype with many counts. This chain connects TRBV11-1 to TRBJ2-1; tentative D call: TRBD1 (7 bases). This CDR3 comprises 13 residues. The germline V and J ends were trimmed by 0 bases and 12 bases, with 12 bases remaining between them. CDR1 is SGHAT and CDR2 is FQDESV in the germline V gene (reference sequence). CDR3: CASSLARDSWQFF. For the CDR3, the DNA is TGTGCCAGCAGCTTAGCGCGGGACAGTTGGCAGTTCTTC.

This clonotype is medium-sized (0.01 to 0.1%) within its sample. The chain recombines TRBV10-3 with TRBJ2-7; possible D gene TRBD1, 6 bases. CDR3 length: 15 amino acids. Per the germline V gene, CDR1 is ENHRY and CDR2 is SYGVKD. V gave up 0 bases and J gave up 4 bases, with 13 bases separating them. CDR3 sequence reads: CAISESTGFRYEQYF. The CDR3 nucleotides are TGTGCCATCAGTGAGTCCACAGGGTTCCGATACGAGCAGTACTTC.

V and J are TRBV19 and TRBJ1-1; D gene uncertain. This CDR3 is 12 amino acids long. The V gene's germline CDR1 is LNHDA and CDR2 SQIVND (reference sequence). The ends were cut back, 7 bases at V and 3 bases at J, with 9 bases in the middle. CDR3 nucleotides: TGTGCCAGTATGGGAGTTTACACTGAAGCTTTCTTT. It translates to CASMGVYTEAFF.

This clonotype is termed medium-sized. CDR3 in DNA: TGTGCCAGCAGTTACGGCAGGGGGGACACAGATACGCAGTATTTT. Encoded protein: CASSYGRGDTDTQYF. The V gene is TRBV6-2 or TRBV6-3, the J gene TRBJ2-3, with TRBD1 as a possible D gene (7 bases). V lost 2 bases and J 2 bases, leaving 11 bases between the germline ends. The CDR3 loop spans 15 amino acids. From germline, CDR1 is MNHEY and CDR2 SVGEGT.

This clonotype turned up a few times. The chain combines TRBV10-3 with TRBJ1-5; D possibly corresponds to TRBD1 (5 bases). CDR1 is ENHRY and CDR2 is SYGVKD in the germline V gene. The CDR3 is 14 amino acids. V was trimmed by 2 bases and J by 4 bases, leaving 9 bases between them. The CDR3 DNA follows: TGTGCCATCAGTGAGGGCAGGGTGAATCAGCCCCAGCATTTT. Translated, it gives CAISEGRVNQPQHF.

This clonotype was seen a few times. The chain employs TRBV7-3 and TRBJ2-1, with no clear D. Trimming stripped 2 bases from V and 5 bases from J, with 7 bases between. CDR1 is SGHTA, CDR2 FQGTGA, per germline. The CDR3 sequence is 13 residues long. CDR3 sequence reads: CASSLYWNNEQFF. The DNA of the CDR3 is TGTGCCAGCAGCTTATACTGGAACAATGAGCAGTTCTTC.

The V call is TRBV19, the J call TRBJ2-5; either TRBD1 or TRBD2 may supply D (6 bases each). Deletions cut 10 bases from V and 6 bases from J, with 18 bases between. Germline CDR1 reads LNHDA; CDR2 reads SQIVND (reference sequence). There are 13 residues in the CDR3. DNA for the CDR3: TGTGCCACCTTAGGGGGGCTGGGTAAGACCCAGTACTTC. The encoded protein is CATLGGLGKTQYF.

In this sample, this clonotype turned up many times. This chain links TRBV28 with TRBJ1-2; D is unresolved. CDR1 MDHEN and CDR2 SYDVKM come from the germline V gene. Trimming cost V 7 bases and J 1 base, with 10 bases left between them. This CDR3 has 13 residues. This chain's CDR3 is CASTLGVNYGYTF. The CDR3 nucleotides are TGTGCCAGCACCCTAGGAGTTAACTATGGCTACACCTTC.

By sample share, this clonotype is medium-sized (0.01 to 0.1%). The chain uses TRBV18 and TRBJ1-4, with TRBD1 identical over 7 bases. V shed 3 bases and J 3 bases; nucleotides not matched to a gene: 1. Per the germline V gene, CDR1 is KGHSH and CDR2 is LQKENI. The CDR3 extends over 14 amino acids. The CDR3 loop reads CASSPGTANEKLFF. Written as DNA, the CDR3 is TGTGCCAGCTCACCGGGGACAGCTAATGAAAAACTGTTTTTT.

This clonotype was seen more than once but under ten times. A much larger clone is a single base away; this may be a read error. The chain combines TRBV18 with TRBJ1-2; D perhaps matches TRBD1 (5 bases). CDR3 length: 13 amino acids. Germline V gene data show CDR1 as KGHSH and CDR2 as LQKENI. This CDR3 is CVSSPSDTYGYTF. CDR3 nucleotide sequence: TGTGTCAGCTCACCCTCGGACACCTATGGCTACACCTTC.

This clonotype was seen repeatedly, ten times or more. The rearrangement links TRBV20-1 to TRBJ2-1, with TRBD1 matching over 9 bases. The CDR3 sequence is 16 residues long. Germline V gene sequence: CDR1 DFQATT, CDR2 SNEGSKA (reference sequence). Trimming removed 0 bases from V and 10 bases from J; junction bases left unmatched: 13. This CDR3 reads CSARDTGTGNLFEQFF. The DNA for the CDR3 is TGCAGTGCTAGAGATACCGGGACAGGGAATCTTTTCGAGCAGTTCTTC.

This clonotype is labeled medium-sized. V usage is TRBV15 and J usage is TRBJ2-1; TRBD1 is a possible D gene (6 bases). Germline CDR1 is LNHNV and CDR2 is YYDKDF (reference sequence). Trimming removed 5 bases at V and 4 bases at J, with 18 bases between. This CDR3 comprises 16 residues. CDR3 residues: CATSGSAGTYYNEQFF. CDR3 sequence (DNA): TGTGCCACCAGCGGGTCCGCCGGGACATATTACAATGAGCAGTTCTTC.